This TCR beta chain was sequenced during a study of shared clonotypes between healthy human individuals. Study-wide points: Generation probabilities were higher for clonotypes shared across all four sorted-subset donors than for unshared ones. Only blood was sampled, and tissue TCR repertoires likely differ from blood ones.

About this clone itself: The antigen is undetermined.

The CDR3 is 17 amino acids. Germline V gene sequence: CDR1 MNHEY, CDR2 SMNVEV (reference sequence). Between the trimmed V and J ends, which lost 2 bases and 2 bases, there was a span of 19 bases. Sequenced by immunoSEQ multiplex PCR; TCRdb stores in-frame clones only, minus some. The sample holds millions of clones; roughly nine tenths are singletons and the top ten take around 0.15%. This clonotype originated in a man between 18 and 35 years old in good health. Specimen: naive CD4+ T cells sorted from blood. The subset denotes: CD45RA+ positively selected. This chain connects TRBV27 to TRBJ2-7; D possibly matches TRBD1 or TRBD2 (6 bases each). The CDR3 here is CASSLRGPDLTPYEQYF. The CDR3 nucleotides are TGTGCCAGCAGTTTACGGGGGCCGGACCTTACCCCCTACGAGCAGTACTTC.